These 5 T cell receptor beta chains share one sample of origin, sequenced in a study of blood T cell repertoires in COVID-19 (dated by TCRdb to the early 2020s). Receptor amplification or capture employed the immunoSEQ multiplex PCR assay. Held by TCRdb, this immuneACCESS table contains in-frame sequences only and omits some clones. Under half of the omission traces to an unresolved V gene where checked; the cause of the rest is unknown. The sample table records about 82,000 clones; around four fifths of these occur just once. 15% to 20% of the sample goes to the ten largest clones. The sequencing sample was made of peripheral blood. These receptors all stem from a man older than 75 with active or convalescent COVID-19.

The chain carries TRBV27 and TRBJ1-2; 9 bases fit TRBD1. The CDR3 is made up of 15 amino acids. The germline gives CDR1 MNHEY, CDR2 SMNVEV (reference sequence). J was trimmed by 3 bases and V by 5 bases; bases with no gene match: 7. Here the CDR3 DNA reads TGTGCCAGCAGTCCCCAGACAGGGGGGCACTATGGCTACACCTTC. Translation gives CASSPQTGGHYGYTF.

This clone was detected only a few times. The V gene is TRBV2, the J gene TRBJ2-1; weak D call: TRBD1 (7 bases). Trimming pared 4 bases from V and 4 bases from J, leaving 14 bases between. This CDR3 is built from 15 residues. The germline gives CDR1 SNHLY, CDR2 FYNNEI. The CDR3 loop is CASSVPGGIYNEQFF. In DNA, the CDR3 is TGTGCCAGCAGTGTCCCAGGGGGGATTTACAATGAGCAGTTCTTC.

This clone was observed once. DNA of the CDR3: TGTGCCAGTAGTGCCGGACTAGACCGGGGCGGGGAGCTGTTTTTT. This codes for CASSAGLDRGGELFF. The chain joins TRBV19 to TRBJ2-2, with TRBD2 matching 7 bases. J was trimmed by 7 bases and V by 5 bases; bases with no gene match: 10. The CDR3 length is 15 residues. Germline loops: CDR1 LNHDA, CDR2 SQIVND (reference sequence).

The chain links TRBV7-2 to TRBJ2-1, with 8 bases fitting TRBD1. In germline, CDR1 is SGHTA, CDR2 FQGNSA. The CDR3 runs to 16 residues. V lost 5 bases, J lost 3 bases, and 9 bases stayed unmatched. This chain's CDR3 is CASSKRTGRGYNEQFF. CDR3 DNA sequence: TGTGCCAGCAGCAAACGGACAGGGCGTGGCTACAATGAGCAGTTCTTC. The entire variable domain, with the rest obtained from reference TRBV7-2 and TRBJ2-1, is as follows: GAGVSQSPSNKVTEKGKDVELRCDPISGHTALYWYRQSLGQGLEFLIYFQGNSAPDKSGLPSDRFSAERTGGSVSTLTIQRTQQEDSAVYLCASSKRTGRGYNEQFFGPGTRLTVL.

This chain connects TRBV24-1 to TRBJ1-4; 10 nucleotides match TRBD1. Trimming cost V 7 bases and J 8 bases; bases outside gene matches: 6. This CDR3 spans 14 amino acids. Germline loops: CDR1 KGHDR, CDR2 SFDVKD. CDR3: CATRGTGEDEKLFF. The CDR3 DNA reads TGTGCCACCAGGGGGACAGGGGAAGACGAAAAACTGTTTTTT.